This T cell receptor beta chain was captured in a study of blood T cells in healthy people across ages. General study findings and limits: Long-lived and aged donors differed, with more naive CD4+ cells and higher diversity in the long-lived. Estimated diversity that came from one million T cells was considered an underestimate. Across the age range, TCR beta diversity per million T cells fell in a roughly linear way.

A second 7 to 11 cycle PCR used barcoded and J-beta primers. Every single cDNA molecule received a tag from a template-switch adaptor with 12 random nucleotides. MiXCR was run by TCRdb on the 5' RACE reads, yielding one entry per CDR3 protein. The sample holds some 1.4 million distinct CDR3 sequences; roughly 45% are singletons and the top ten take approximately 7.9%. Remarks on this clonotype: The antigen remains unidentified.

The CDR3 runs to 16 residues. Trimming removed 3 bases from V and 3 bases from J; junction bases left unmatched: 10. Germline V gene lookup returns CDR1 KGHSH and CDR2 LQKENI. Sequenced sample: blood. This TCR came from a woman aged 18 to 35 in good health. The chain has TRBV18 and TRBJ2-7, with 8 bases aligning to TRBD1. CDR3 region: CASSPNPTGAYYEQYF. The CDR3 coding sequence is TGTGCCAGCTCACCTAATCCGACAGGGGCTTACTACGAGCAGTACTTC.